These 11 T cell receptor beta chains originate from one sample sequenced in a study of cytomegalovirus exposure and HLA in healthy donors. PCR amplification relied on 60 Vbeta primers (plus 13 Jbeta primers). Data came from immunoSEQ multiplex PCR; TCRdb stores just in-frame clones and leaves some out. The sample holds 52,000 or so clones, about four fifths seen once. The sample consisted of PBMCs. These receptor sequences come from a female donor in good health and CMV-seronegative.

The V gene is TRBV5-4, the J gene TRBJ1-1; D unclear. Trimming shortened V by 6 bases and J by 2 bases, and 17 bases separated the two germline ends. The CDR3 has 15 residues. CDR1 is SGHNT and CDR2 is YYREEE in the germline V gene (reference sequence). CDR3 loop: CASNWAWEPNTEAFF. CDR3 DNA: TGTGCCAGCAACTGGGCCTGGGAGCCCAACACTGAAGCTTTCTTT.

The V gene is TRBV5-1, the J gene TRBJ1-4, with 8 bases aligning to TRBD1. The ends lost 4 bases at V and 5 bases at J; junction bases unmatched: 4. This CDR3 has 14 residues. Germline CDR1 is SGHRS and CDR2 is YFSETQ. As DNA, the CDR3 is TGCGCCAGCAGCATAGGACAGGGAAATGAAAAACTGTTTTTT. Translated, it gives CASSIGQGNEKLFF.

This clone appeared once. This sequence joins TRBV28 and TRBJ2-3; perhaps TRBD2 as D (5 bases). Germline V CDR1 and CDR2: MDHEN, SYDVKM. The CDR3 is 16 residues long. The V end lost 3 bases, the J end lost 0 bases, and 13 bases lay between the germline ends. DNA of the CDR3: TGTGCCAGCAGTTTTTCTGGACTCTCCAGCACAGATACGCAGTATTTT. This encodes CASSFSGLSSTDTQYF.

The genes are TRBV6-1 and TRBJ1-1; perhaps TRBD1 as D (5 bases). V lost 1 base and J lost 5, with 11 bases in between. The germline V gene has CDR1 MNHNS and CDR2 SASEGT. CDR3 length equals 14 residues. CDR3: CASSEGQEGTEAFF. For the CDR3, the DNA is TGTGCCAGCAGTGAAGGGCAGGAGGGGACTGAAGCTTTCTTT.

This clone has more than one count but fewer than ten. The V call is TRBV6-5, the J call TRBJ2-5; 9 bases match TRBD1. The V and J ends lost 6 bases and 2 bases, in that order; junction bases with no gene match: 1. The CDR3 has 13 residues. CDR1 is MNHEY and CDR2 is SVGAGI in the germline V gene. The CDR3 protein is CASSGTGQETQYF. CDR3 DNA: TGTGCCAGCAGCGGGACAGGGCAAGAGACCCAGTACTTC.

This sequence joins TRBV6-5 and TRBJ1-1; possibly TRBD1 for D (5 bases). Germline loops: CDR1 MNHEY, CDR2 SVGAGI. The CDR3 is 14 residues long. V lost 5 bases and J lost 1, with 11 bases in between. DNA for the CDR3: TGTGCCAGCAGTCCGAAGGGGAAGAACACTGAAGCTTTCTTT. Amino acids: CASSPKGKNTEAFF.

The rearrangement links TRBV19 to TRBJ2-7, with TRBD1 matching 9 bases. CDR3 length: 17 residues. Germline V gene data show CDR1 as LNHDA and CDR2 as SQIVND (reference sequence). V shed 3 bases and J 0 bases; nucleotides not matched to a gene: 9. CDR3 bases: TGTGCCAGTAGTATTAGCCCCCGGACAGGGGTCTCCTACGAGCAGTACTTC. It encodes CASSISPRTGVSYEQYF.

This clone has just a few counts. The V gene is TRBV6-5, the J gene TRBJ1-2, with 7 bases lining up with TRBD1. Germline V gene data show CDR1 as MNHEY and CDR2 as SVGAGI. J gave up 8 bases and V 7 bases, and 13 bases lay outside the gene matches. The CDR3 runs to 14 residues. CDR3 residues: CASNQPGQTLGYTF. Here the CDR3 DNA reads TGTGCCAGCAATCAACCGGGACAGACTTTAGGCTACACCTTC.

The sample holds one count of this clone. The V gene is TRBV7-3, the J gene TRBJ2-1; 7 nucleotides match TRBD1. V shed 4 bases and J 4 bases; nucleotides not matched to a gene: 16. The CDR3 has 18 residues. Germline lookup yields CDR1 SGHTA and CDR2 FQGTGA. CDR3 protein: CASSSGPRNRGFYNEQFF. Here the CDR3 DNA reads TGTGCCAGCAGCTCCGGGCCCCGAAACAGGGGTTTTTACAATGAGCAGTTCTTC.

This chain uses TRBV2 with TRBJ1-6; D not certain. Germline V CDR1 and CDR2: SNHLY, FYNNEI. The V end lost 4 bases, the J end lost 13 bases, and 17 bases lay between the germline ends. The CDR3 is 14 amino acids. CDR3 sequence (DNA): TGTGCCAGCAGTGCTGAGGGCCCGAAAACGCCCCTCCACTTT. Its translation is CASSAEGPKTPLHF. The full variable domain, its missing parts supplied by reference TRBV2 and TRBJ1-6, is EPEVTQTPSHQVTQMGQEVILRCVPISNHLYFYWYRQILGQKVEFLVSFYNNEISEKSEIFDDQFSVERPDGSNFTLKIRSTKLEDSAMYFCASSAEGPKTPLHFGNGTRLTVT.

Comments on this clone: The identical CDR3 is also encoded by other nucleotide sequences in the sample. The V and J genes are TRBV10-3 and TRBJ1-2; maybe TRBD1 (5 bases). Trimming removed 0 bases from V and 11 bases from J, with 19 bases in between. The CDR3 is made up of 15 amino acids. Germline values: CDR1 ENHRY, CDR2 SYGVKD. The CDR3 DNA follows: TGTGCCATCAGTGAGTCCCCTGGGACTGAGGTTGGTTACACCTTC. This gives the protein CAISESPGTEVGYTF.